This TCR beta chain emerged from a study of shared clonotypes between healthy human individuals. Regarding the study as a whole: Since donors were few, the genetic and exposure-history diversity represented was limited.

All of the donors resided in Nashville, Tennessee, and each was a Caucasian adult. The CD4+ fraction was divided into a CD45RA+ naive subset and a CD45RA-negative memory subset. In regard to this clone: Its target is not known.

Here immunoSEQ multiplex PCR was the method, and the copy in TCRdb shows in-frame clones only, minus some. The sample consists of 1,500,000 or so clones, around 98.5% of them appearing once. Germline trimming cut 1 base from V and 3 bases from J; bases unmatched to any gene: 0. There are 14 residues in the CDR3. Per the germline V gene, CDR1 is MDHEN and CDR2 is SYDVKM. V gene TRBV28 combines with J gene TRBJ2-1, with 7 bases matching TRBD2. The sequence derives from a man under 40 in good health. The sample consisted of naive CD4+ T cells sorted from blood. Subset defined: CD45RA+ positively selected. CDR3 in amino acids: CASSLSGGYNEQFF. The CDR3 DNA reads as TGTGCCAGCAGTTTATCGGGGGGCTACAATGAGCAGTTCTTC.